These 20 T cell receptor beta chains came from one sample sequenced in a study of spatial heterogeneity in lung cancer. TCRdb used MiXCR to reprocess the 5' RACE reads, holding one entry per CDR3 protein. The table lists 20,000 to 25,000 distinct CDR3 sequences, around 6% of them singletons. Described time point: sample taken at primary tumor resection. Findings of the study overall: For expanded intratumoral alpha and beta TCRs, counts tracked tumor mutation counts.

No antigen has been identified for these receptors. The sample here was lung tumor tissue, taken at surgery. These receptors originate from a male donor with early-stage non-small cell lung cancer.

This clonotype was observed many times. CDR3 sequence (DNA): TGTGCCAGCTCACTCTACAGGGCCCGAGGTTTCTTGGAGAACACTGAAGCTTTCTTT. Translating it yields CASSLYRARGFLENTEAFF. V usage is TRBV18 and J usage is TRBJ1-1; D might be TRBD1 (6 bases). The CDR3 spans 19 residues. Germline V gives CDR1 KGHSH, CDR2 LQKENI. V was cut by 4 bases and J by 1 base, with 25 bases left in between.

This clonotype showed up just a few times. The rearrangement uses TRBV7-2 and TRBJ2-7; no definite D call. With 0 bases removed from V and 0 bases from J, the gap between germline ends came to 6 bases. CDR3 length: 14 residues. Germline V gene lookup returns CDR1 SGHTA and CDR2 FQGNSA. CDR3 coding DNA: TGTGCCAGCAGCTTAGCGTCCCACTCCTACGAGCAGTACTTC. Its translation: CASSLASHSYEQYF. Full variable domain (outside the CDR3, taken from reference TRBV7-2 and TRBJ2-7): GAGVSQSPSNKVTEKGKDVELRCDPISGHTALYWYRQSLGQGLEFLIYFQGNSAPDKSGLPSDRFSAERTGGSVSTLTIQRTQQEDSAVYLCASSLASHSYEQYFGPGTRLTVT.

This clonotype was detected many times. The J gene is TRBJ1-2, the V gene TRBV12-3 or TRBV12-4, with TRBD1 as a possible D gene (6 bases). The CDR3 has 16 residues. The germline V and J ends were trimmed by 6 bases and 5 bases, with 22 bases remaining between them. The CDR3 DNA reads as TGTGCCAGCAGCCTGGACAGCGGGTCTCCAATTTATGGCTACACCTTC. It specifies CASSLDSGSPIYGYTF.

This clonotype came up many times. The V gene is TRBV11-1, the J gene TRBJ1-1; unclear D gene. V was clipped by 5 bases and J by 5 bases, with 21 bases between them. The CDR3 is made up of 16 amino acids. CDR1 SGHAT and CDR2 FQDESV come from the germline V gene (reference sequence). CDR3 sequence (DNA): TGTGCCAGCAGCCAACACATTGCCGGGCTGGGAACTGAAGCTTTCTTT. Protein sequence: CASSQHIAGLGTEAFF.

This clonotype appeared many times. The chain links TRBV5-1 to TRBJ2-2; perhaps TRBD2 as D (6 bases). This CDR3 is 15 amino acids long. Per the germline V gene, CDR1 is SGHRS and CDR2 is YFSETQ. V lost 6 bases, J lost 2 bases, and 14 bases lay in between. The CDR3 sequence: CASTPGTPNTGELFF. The CDR3 nucleotides read TGCGCCAGCACCCCCGGGACTCCTAACACCGGGGAGCTGTTTTTT.

In this sample, this clonotype turned up many times. The CDR3 protein is CAWTSLADSNEQFF. CDR3 DNA: TGTGCCTGGACTTCACTAGCGGACTCCAATGAGCAGTTCTTC. The rearrangement links TRBV30 to TRBJ2-1; the match to TRBD2 covers 8 bases. V trimming: 4 bases; J trimming: 6 bases; junction bases outside the gene matches: 8. The CDR3 contains 14 residues. The germline V gene encodes CDR1 GTSNPN and CDR2 SVGIG (reference sequence). Filled out from reference TRBV30 and TRBJ2-1, the complete variable domain reads SQTIHQWPATLVQPVGSPLSLECTVEGTSNPNLYWYRQAAGRGLQLLFYSVGIGQISSEVPQNLSASRPQDRQFILSSKKLLLSDSGFYLCAWTSLADSNEQFFGPGTRLTVL.

The sample holds many counts of this clonotype. The chain uses TRBV6-5 and TRBJ2-5; D is perhaps TRBD1 or TRBD2 (5 bases each). The CDR3 length is 11 residues. Germline values: CDR1 MNHEY, CDR2 SVGAGI. Trimming left V 4 bases short and J 5 bases short, with 5 bases between. The CDR3 reads CASSWGETQYF. The CDR3 DNA reads as TGTGCCAGCAGTTGGGGGGAGACCCAGTACTTC.

This clonotype counts as medium-sized (0.01 to 0.1%). This rearrangement joins TRBV7-2 to TRBJ1-6; D is perhaps TRBD1 (5 bases). V lost 5 bases to trimming and J lost 5 bases, with 10 bases between them. The germline V gene has CDR1 SGHTA and CDR2 FQGNSA. The CDR3 consists of 14 residues. CDR3 sequence: CASSPQGDNSPLHF. In nucleotides, the CDR3 is TGTGCCAGCAGCCCCCAGGGCGATAATTCACCCCTCCACTTT. Looking up the rest from reference TRBV7-2 and TRBJ1-6 gives the full variable domain: GAGVSQSPSNKVTEKGKDVELRCDPISGHTALYWYRQSLGQGLEFLIYFQGNSAPDKSGLPSDRFSAERTGGSVSTLTIQRTQQEDSAVYLCASSPQGDNSPLHFGNGTRLTVT.

This clonotype was recorded at least ten times. The chain recombines TRBV20-1 with TRBJ2-7; 8 nucleotides line up with TRBD1. This CDR3 region has 15 residues. The trim removed 3 bases at V and 2 bases at J, leaving 9 bases unmatched. The germline gives CDR1 DFQATT, CDR2 SNEGSKA (reference sequence). In nucleotides, the CDR3 is TGCAGTGCTAGGGGACAGGCAGGGCTAACCTACGAGCAGTACTTC. Translated: CSARGQAGLTYEQYF.

This clonotype has ten or more counts. This rearrangement joins TRBV28 to TRBJ2-3, with a tentative D call TRBD1 (6 bases). Germline lookup yields CDR1 MDHEN and CDR2 SYDVKM. CDR3 size: 16 residues. V shed 5 bases and J shed 2 bases, with 17 bases lying between them. DNA of the CDR3: TGTGCCAGCAGTCCATCAGGACAGTTCTACACAGATACGCAGTATTTT. Encoded protein: CASSPSGQFYTDTQYF. Variable domain in full (rest from reference TRBV28 and TRBJ2-3): DVKVTQSSRYLVKRTGEKVFLECVQDMDHENMFWYRQDPGLGLRLIYFSYDVKMKEKGDIPEGYSVSREKKERFSLILESASTNQTSMYLCASSPSGQFYTDTQYFGPGTRLTVL.

A few counts support this clonotype. The chain carries TRBV5-1 and TRBJ1-1; TRBD1 matches 7 bases. Germline-derived CDR1 and CDR2 are SGHRS and YFSETQ. V lost 4 bases, J lost 1 base, and 4 bases stayed unmatched. This CDR3 is 14 amino acids long. In nucleotides, the CDR3 is TGCGCCAGCAGCGCGGGGGACAGGAACACTGAAGCTTTCTTT. Its translation is CASSAGDRNTEAFF.

The chain recombines TRBV4-3 with TRBJ1-5; unclear D gene. Germline assignment: CDR1 LGHNA and CDR2 YSLEER. With 0 bases removed from V and 4 bases from J, the gap between germline ends came to 13 bases. CDR3 size: 16 residues. The CDR3, as DNA: TGCGCCAGCAGCCAAGATCCCCACGGACTTAATCAGCCCCAGCATTTT. Its translation: CASSQDPHGLNQPQHF.

This clonotype came up many times. The chain links TRBV6-5 to TRBJ2-3; D may be TRBD1 (5 bases). Germline CDR1 is MNHEY and CDR2 is SVGAGI. The V and J ends lost 0 bases and 2 bases respectively, with 6 bases between them. The CDR3 is 14 amino acids. CDR3 region: CASSYSGHTDTQYF. The CDR3 DNA follows: TGTGCCAGCAGTTACTCAGGACACACAGATACGCAGTATTTT.

This clonotype was seen at least ten times. V and J are TRBV27 and TRBJ2-7; tentative D call: TRBD2 (6 bases). Germline values: CDR1 MNHEY, CDR2 SMNVEV (reference sequence). The CDR3 spans 15 residues. Between the trimmed V and J ends, which lost 3 bases and 4 bases, there was a span of 16 bases. This CDR3 is CASSFFQAGRYEQYF. The CDR3 nucleotides read TGTGCCAGCAGTTTTTTTCAGGCGGGAAGGTACGAGCAGTACTTC.

This clonotype was counted at least ten times. The chain links TRBV6-2 or TRBV6-3 to TRBJ1-6; 8 bases map to TRBD1. This CDR3 has 14 amino acids. From germline, CDR1 is MNHEY and CDR2 SVGEGT. The J segment lost 8 bases and the V segment lost 7 bases, leaving 7 bases of the junction unmatched. CDR3 coding DNA: TGTGCCAGCACCTGGACAGGGTTTCATTCACCCCTCCACTTT. Residues: CASTWTGFHSPLHF.

This clonotype has ten or more counts. The chain uses TRBV27 and TRBJ1-2, with 9 bases aligning to TRBD1. The CDR3 contains 16 residues. After removal of 3 bases from V and 3 bases from J, the junction contained 8 bases not matched to a gene. The germline gives CDR1 MNHEY, CDR2 SMNVEV (reference sequence). The CDR3 region has the DNA TGTGCCAGCAGTTTGTGGGGACAGGGTCGACACTATGGCTACACCTTC. Protein: CASSLWGQGRHYGYTF.

The sample holds many counts of this clonotype. V and J are TRBV7-3 and TRBJ2-1, with D possibly being TRBD2 (6 bases). The CDR3 totals 13 residues. The V gene lost 4 bases and the J gene lost 10 bases, with 14 bases spanning the gap. From germline, CDR1 is SGHTA and CDR2 FQGTGA. The chain's CDR3 is CASSSQMRGEQFF. DNA of the CDR3: TGTGCCAGCAGCTCCCAAATGCGGGGAGAGCAGTTCTTC.

This clonotype appeared a few times. The chain recombines TRBV18 with TRBJ1-5; D perhaps matches TRBD1 (6 bases). CDR1 and CDR2 (germline): KGHSH, LQKENI. Trimming left V 1 base short and J 3 bases short, with 16 bases between. The CDR3 extends over 17 amino acids. This CDR3 reads CASSPRPRGGDNQPQHF. The CDR3 DNA reads TGTGCCAGCTCACCACGCCCAAGGGGGGGGGACAATCAGCCCCAGCATTTT.

This clonotype is labeled as medium-sized. The chain recombines TRBV20-1 with TRBJ2-7, with TRBD1 matching 8 bases. J was trimmed by 2 bases and V by 3 bases; bases with no gene match: 6. The CDR3 is 14 residues long. The V gene's germline CDR1 is DFQATT and CDR2 SNEGSKA (reference sequence). The CDR3 bases are TGCAGTGCTAGGGACAGGGCCAACCCCTACGAGCAGTACTTC. Encoded protein: CSARDRANPYEQYF.

This clonotype was counted at least ten times. V is TRBV7-9 and J is TRBJ2-2, with D hard to call. V was trimmed by 2 bases and J by 11 bases, leaving 6 bases between them. This CDR3 spans 11 amino acids. Germline V gene sequence: CDR1 SEHNR, CDR2 FQNEAQ (reference sequence). The CDR3 DNA sequence: TGTGCCAGCAGCTTAACCACAGAGCTGTTTTTT. Protein product: CASSLTTELFF.